The T cell receptor beta chain described here comes from a study of blood T cell repertoires in COVID-19 (dated by TCRdb to 2019 to 2021). Describing the broader study: Samples covering the acute and convalescent phases of COVID-19 were provided by collaborators in the United States, Italy and Spain. The prospective study material was composed of cDNA or gDNA derived from T cells, B-cell-depleted T cells, or PBMCs. The dataset comprised deeply sampled blood TCRbeta repertoires from subjects exposed to, actively infected with, or recovered from COVID-19. The repertoires were made available in a free public database intended to serve as a resource for research on the immune response to SARS-CoV-2. The samples were drawn from two sources: the first 160 participants of the ongoing ImmuneRACE study, and fewer than 1,500 subjects contributed by 6 global collaborators. Sample metadata almost always included a de-identified subject ID, COVID-19 status, age in years and sex. Where available, HLA class I and class II types were taken from metadata supplied by the sample provider and were not determined by assay-based typing.

TCRbeta CDR3 regions were amplified from genomic DNA using the immunoSEQ Assay, a bias-controlled multiplex PCR. The original pipeline was this. The number of nucleated cells in each sample was estimated by amplification of reference gene primers within the assay. To quantify the absolute abundance of each unique TCRbeta CDR3 rearrangement, sequence reads were collapsed and filtered. Productive Simpson clonality was computed per sample as the square root of Simpson's diversity index over productive rearrangements. Sourced from immuneACCESS, this table was stored by TCRdb with only in-frame sequences that have V and J called. A share of the clones is absent; for the studies checked, an unresolved V gene accounts for under half, and the remainder has no known explanation. That table furnishes V, J and clone size, whereas the DNA furnished D and trimming. This sample lists about 220,000 clones; about 78% were detected once. The biggest ten clones account for more than 7% of the sample.

As regards this clone: The clone's antigen remains unknown. One base away there is no much larger clone; base qualities are not given.

Taken from the germline V gene, the CDR1 and CDR2 loops are SGHRS and YFSETQ. Unmatched junction bases come to 12, with V trimmed by 5 bases and J by 5 bases. The CDR3 covers 17 residues, taking in both the cysteine and the phenylalanine. Of the read, only the CDR3 DNA is kept; its 51 bases are in frame from base 1. Collaborating institutions collected whole blood in K2EDTA tubes following their own protocols. For TCRbeta analysis, collaborator samples were shipped as frozen whole blood, as isolated PBMCs, or as DNA extracted from either sample type. Overall results and qualifications from the work: The quantity of clinical and demographic metadata differed by source and by participant and was supplied without curation.

This chain joins TRBV5-1 to TRBJ2-2, with 10 central nucleotides matching TRBD2. This receptor was identified in a woman aged 65 to 85 with acute or convalescent COVID-19. The sample comprised peripheral blood. The sequenced DNA is TGCGCCAGCAGGGGCGAGGGACTAGCGATTATGACCGGGGAGCTGTTTTTT. This is translated as CASRGEGLAIMTGELFF.